The present entry profiles one T cell receptor beta chain with its context. Its target is not known. These data belong to a study of shared clonotypes between healthy human individuals. Whole-study results and caveats: Of the naive CD4 clonotypes, roughly 5% were shared across a handful of donors.

The CDR3 runs to 14 residues. In germline, CDR1 is LNHNV, CDR2 YYDKDF (reference sequence). The junction had 2 bases not matched to a gene; V was cut back by 1 base and J by 4 bases. Sequencing used immunoSEQ multiplex PCR; TCRdb keeps in-frame clones, though not all of them. In the table there are millions of clones, about 92% of which are singletons. The receptor comes from a man younger than 30 in good health. Some clones in this sample may be carry-over from other donors' samples. The rearrangement uses TRBV15 and TRBJ2-7; 9 positions match TRBD2. Input material: naive CD4+ T cells from PBMCs. Subset given: CD45RA+ positively selected. DNA for the CDR3: TGTGCCACCAGCAGAGCTAGCGGGACGTACGAGCAGTACTTC. Amino acid sequence: CATSRASGTYEQYF.